A single sample gave rise to the 13 T cell receptor beta chains below, sequenced in a study of blood T cell repertoires in COVID-19. Assay used: immunoSEQ multiplex PCR; TCRdb lists only in-frame clones, some missing. The table records 330,000 or so clones, roughly 89% of them present only once. Specimen: peripheral blood. These receptors originate from a woman aged 55 to 70 with COVID-19, enrolled during active disease.

CDR3: CASSEDRGNQPQHF. The DNA of the CDR3 is TGTGCCAGCAGTGAAGATAGGGGTAATCAGCCCCAGCATTTT. The V gene is TRBV2, the J gene TRBJ1-5; the D gene is possibly TRBD1 (5 bases). Germline V gene data show CDR1 as SNHLY and CDR2 as FYNNEI. V lost 1 base and J lost 4, with 8 bases in between. CDR3 size: 14 residues.

The rearrangement links TRBV3-1 (or the pseudogene TRBV3-2) to TRBJ2-2; a weak D match, TRBD2 (7 bases). Germline CDR1 is LGHDT and CDR2 is YNNKEL (reference sequence). V gave up 8 bases and J gave up 5 bases, with 15 bases separating them. There are 14 residues in the CDR3. The CDR3 DNA sequence: TGTGCCAGCCTCCGCCGGGGGGCAACCGGGGAGCTGTTTTTT. It specifies CASLRRGATGELFF.

This rearrangement joins TRBV5-1 to TRBJ1-2; 7 positions agree with TRBD1. Trimming at V came to 4 bases and at J to 7 bases, leaving 7 bases not matched to a gene. This CDR3 has 13 residues. Germline CDR1 and CDR2: SGHRS and YFSETQ. CDR3 DNA: TGCGCCAGCAGCGCGACAGGGTGGTCTGGCTACACCTTC. This translates into CASSATGWSGYTF.

The V gene is TRBV28, the J gene TRBJ1-6; 7 bases agree with TRBD1. The CDR3 is 13 amino acids. V gave up 6 bases and J gave up 9 bases; unmatched junction bases: 5. The germline CDR1 and CDR2 sequences are MDHEN and SYDVKM. DNA of the CDR3: TGTGCCAGCAGGGGGACAGAGACTTCACCCCTCCACTTT. Its translation: CASRGTETSPLHF.

The chain joins TRBV11-2 to TRBJ2-3; D may be TRBD1 (5 bases). The CDR3 has 14 amino acids. The germline V gene encodes CDR1 SGHAT and CDR2 FQNNGV. V was shortened by 2 bases and J by 2 bases, with 8 bases between the two germline ends. DNA for the CDR3: TGTGCCAGCAGCTTAAAGGGGCCCACAGATACGCAGTATTTT. Protein: CASSLKGPTDTQYF.

CDR3 in DNA: TGTGCCAGCAGTTATGCGGGGAAGGACACCGGGGAGCTGTTTTTT. This encodes CASSYAGKDTGELFF. The V and J genes are TRBV28 and TRBJ2-2; possibly TRBD2 for D (6 bases). The CDR3 is 15 amino acids. Germline V gene data show CDR1 as MDHEN and CDR2 as SYDVKM. V was cut by 4 bases and J by 3 bases, with 12 bases left in between.

The chain has TRBV24-1 and TRBJ1-4, with 9 bases lining up with TRBD1. CDR1 is KGHDR, CDR2 SFDVKD, per germline. V lost 0 bases to trimming and J lost 0 bases; unmatched junction nucleotides: 10. The CDR3 consists of 20 residues. The CDR3 DNA is TGTGCCACCAGTGATTTGGGGGACAGGGCTCGAGGGACAACTAATGAAAAACTGTTTTTT. Amino acid sequence: CATSDLGDRARGTTNEKLFF.

The chain couples TRBV7-3 to TRBJ2-1; D ambiguous. CDR3 size: 13 residues. Between the trimmed V and J ends, which lost 1 base and 6 bases, there was a span of 7 bases. Germline CDR1 reads SGHTA; CDR2 reads FQGTGA. The CDR3 bases are TGTGCCAGCAGCTTAATTCTCGGCAATGAGCAGTTCTTC. Protein product: CASSLILGNEQFF.

This clone was observed once. The gene calls are TRBV7-9 and TRBJ1-5; D not resolved. Germline V CDR1 and CDR2: SEHNR, FQNEAQ (reference sequence). This CDR3 has 13 residues. V lost 5 bases, J lost 3 bases, and 8 bases lay in between. This chain's CDR3 is CASSAQVNQPQHF. The DNA of the CDR3 is TGTGCCAGCAGCGCCCAGGTCAATCAGCCCCAGCATTTT.

V and J are TRBV6-5 and TRBJ1-4, with 7 bases lining up with TRBD1. Per germline, CDR1 MNHEY and CDR2 SVGAGI. V lost 5 bases and J lost 8; bases outside the gene matches: 8. This CDR3 is 14 amino acids long. The CDR3 DNA reads as TGTGCCAGCAGTAGGGGGCAGCCTCGAGAAAAACTGTTTTTT. Residues: CASSRGQPREKLFF.

This chain uses TRBV13 with TRBJ1-3, with TRBD1 as a possible D gene (6 bases). Germline V gene lookup returns CDR1 PRHDT and CDR2 FYEKMQ (reference sequence). This CDR3 has 15 amino acids. Trimming pared 5 bases from V and 7 bases from J, leaving 18 bases between. The CDR3 is CASSRFQGLGNTIYF. The CDR3 DNA is TGTGCCAGCAGCCGTTTCCAGGGGCTAGGGAACACCATATATTTT.

The V call is TRBV7-3, the J call TRBJ1-4; TRBD1 agrees at 9 bases. Trimming took 5 bases from V and 3 from J; bases not matched to a gene: 4. This CDR3 contains 15 residues. CDR1 is SGHTA, CDR2 FQGTGA, per germline. The chain's CDR3 is CASSKTGGPNEKLFF. In nucleotides, the CDR3 is TGTGCCAGCAGCAAAACAGGGGGCCCTAATGAAAAACTGTTTTTT.

This sequence joins TRBV28 and TRBJ1-6, with 8 bases fitting TRBD1. This CDR3 is 14 amino acids long. V lost 7 bases and J lost 10; bases outside the gene matches: 9. From germline, CDR1 is MDHEN and CDR2 SYDVKM. The CDR3, as DNA: TGTGCCAGCACCGCTACAGGGGGTCTGTCACCCCTCCACTTT. Residues: CASTATGGLSPLHF.